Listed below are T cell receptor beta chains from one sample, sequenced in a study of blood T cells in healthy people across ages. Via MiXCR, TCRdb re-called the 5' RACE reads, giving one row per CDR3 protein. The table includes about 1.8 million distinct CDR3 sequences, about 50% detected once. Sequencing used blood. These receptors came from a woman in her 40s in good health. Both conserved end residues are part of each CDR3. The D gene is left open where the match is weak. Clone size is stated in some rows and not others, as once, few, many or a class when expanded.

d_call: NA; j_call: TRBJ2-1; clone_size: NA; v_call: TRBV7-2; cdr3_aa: CVSSHDVGEQFF; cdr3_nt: TGTGTCAGCAGCCATGATGTTGGTGAGCAGTTCTTC
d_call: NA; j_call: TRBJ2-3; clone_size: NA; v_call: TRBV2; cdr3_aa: CASSTPTDLTYSTDTQYF; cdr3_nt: TGTGCCAGCAGTACCCCAACCGACCTAACTTATAGCACAGATACGCAGTATTTT
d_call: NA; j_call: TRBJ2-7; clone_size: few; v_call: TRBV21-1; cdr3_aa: CASSNRVHEQYF; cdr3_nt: TGTGCCAGCAGCAACCGCGTCCACGAGCAGTACTTC
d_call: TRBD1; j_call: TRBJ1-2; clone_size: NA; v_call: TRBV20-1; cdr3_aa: CSARDGTANYGYTF; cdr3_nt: TGCAGTGCTAGAGATGGGACAGCTAACTATGGCTACACCTTC
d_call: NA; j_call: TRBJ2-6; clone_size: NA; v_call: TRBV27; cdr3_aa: CASSLFGGANVLTF; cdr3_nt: TGTGCCAGCAGTTTATTTGGTGGGGCCAACGTCCTGACTTTC
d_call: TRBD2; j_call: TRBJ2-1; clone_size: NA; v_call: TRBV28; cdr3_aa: CASSEGLAGACEQFF; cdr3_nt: TGTGCCAGCAGTGAAGGACTAGCGGGAGCGTGTGAGCAGTTCTTC
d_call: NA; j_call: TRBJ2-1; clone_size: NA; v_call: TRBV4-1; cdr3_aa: CASSQDSREVYNEQFF; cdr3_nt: TGCGCCAGCAGCCAAGATTCGAGGGAGGTCTACAATGAGCAGTTCTTC
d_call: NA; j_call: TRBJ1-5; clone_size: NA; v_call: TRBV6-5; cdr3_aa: CASSYRAGSYQPQHF; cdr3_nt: TGTGCCAGCAGTTACCGGGCCGGGAGCTATCAGCCCCAGCATTTT
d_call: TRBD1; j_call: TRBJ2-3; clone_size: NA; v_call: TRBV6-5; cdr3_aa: CASSYGTGLGTDTQYF; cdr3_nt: TGTGCCAGCAGTTATGGGACAGGGCTTGGGACAGATACGCAGTATTTT
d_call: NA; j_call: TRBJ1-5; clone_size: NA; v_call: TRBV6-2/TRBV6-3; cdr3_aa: CASSLGGHQPQHF; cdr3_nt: TGTGCCAGCAGTCTCGGGGGCCATCAGCCCCAGCATTTT
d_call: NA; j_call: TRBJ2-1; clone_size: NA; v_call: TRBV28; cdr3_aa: CASSSSGTGLNGQFF; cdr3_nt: TGTGCCAGCAGTTCCTCCGGGACTGGTTTAAATGGGCAGTTCTTC
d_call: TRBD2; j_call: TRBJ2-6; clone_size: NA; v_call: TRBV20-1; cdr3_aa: CSATAGTSAASGANVLTF; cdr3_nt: TGCAGTGCTACCGCCGGGACTAGCGCAGCCTCTGGGGCCAACGTCCTGACTTTC
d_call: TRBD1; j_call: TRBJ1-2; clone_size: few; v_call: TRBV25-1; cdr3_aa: CAARAGGEDGYTF; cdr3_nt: TGTGCCGCGCGGGCAGGGGGAGAGGATGGCTACACCTTC
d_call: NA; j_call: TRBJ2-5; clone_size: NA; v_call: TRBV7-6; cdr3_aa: CASSFHEGGGQETQYF; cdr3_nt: TGTGCCAGCAGCTTCCACGAAGGAGGGGGACAAGAGACCCAGTACTTC
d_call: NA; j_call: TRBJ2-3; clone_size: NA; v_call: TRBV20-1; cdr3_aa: CSARSEQNTDTQYF; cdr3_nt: TGCAGTGCTAGAAGTGAACAGAACACAGATACGCAGTATTTT
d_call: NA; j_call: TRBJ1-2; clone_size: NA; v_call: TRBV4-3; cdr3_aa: CASSSGSGGQPNYGYTF; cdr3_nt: TGCGCCAGCAGCTCGGGGTCGGGGGGCCAACCGAACTATGGCTACACCTTC
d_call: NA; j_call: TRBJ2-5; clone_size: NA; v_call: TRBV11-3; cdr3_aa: CASSLGGTGASPQETQYF; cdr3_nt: TGTGCCAGCAGCTTAGGGGGGACCGGGGCATCCCCTCAAGAGACCCAGTACTTC
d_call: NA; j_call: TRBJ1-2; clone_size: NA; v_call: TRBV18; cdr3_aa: CASSPGAVDYGYTF; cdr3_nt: TGTGCCAGCTCACCGGGGGCCGTAGACTATGGCTACACCTTC
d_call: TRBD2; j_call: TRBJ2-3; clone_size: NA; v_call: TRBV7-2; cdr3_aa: CASSEGALAGRGRTQYF; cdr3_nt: TGTGCCAGCAGCGAAGGAGCCCTAGCGGGGAGGGGACGTACGCAGTATTTT
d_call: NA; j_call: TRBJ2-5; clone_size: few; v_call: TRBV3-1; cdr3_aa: CASSSHWEETQYF; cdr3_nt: TGTGCCAGCAGCTCCCACTGGGAGGAGACCCAGTACTTC
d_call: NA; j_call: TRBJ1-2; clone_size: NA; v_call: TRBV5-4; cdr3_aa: CASSPPDIGGYTF; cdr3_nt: TGTGCCAGCAGCCCGCCGGACATCGGCGGCTACACCTTC
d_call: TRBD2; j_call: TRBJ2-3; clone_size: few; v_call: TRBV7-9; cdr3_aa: CASSSTSGRTDTQYF; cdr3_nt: TGTGCCAGCAGCTCGACTAGCGGACGCACAGATACGCAGTATTTT
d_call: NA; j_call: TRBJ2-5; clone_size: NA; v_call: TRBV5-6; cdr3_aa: CASSRKTIQETQYF; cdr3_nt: TGTGCCAGCAGCAGAAAGACTATCCAAGAGACCCAGTACTTC
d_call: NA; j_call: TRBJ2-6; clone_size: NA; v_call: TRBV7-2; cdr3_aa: CASSLVVGSSGANVLTF; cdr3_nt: TGTGCCAGCAGCTTAGTCGTAGGGAGCTCCGGGGCCAACGTCCTGACTTTC
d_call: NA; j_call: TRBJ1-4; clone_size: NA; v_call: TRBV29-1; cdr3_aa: CSVAGGSQDEKLFF; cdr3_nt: TGCAGCGTTGCAGGTGGGAGCCAGGATGAAAAACTGTTTTTT
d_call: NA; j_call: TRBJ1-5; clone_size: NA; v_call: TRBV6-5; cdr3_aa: CASSPGRVGQPQHF; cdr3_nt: TGTGCCAGCAGTCCCGGCAGGGTCGGCCAGCCCCAGCATTTT
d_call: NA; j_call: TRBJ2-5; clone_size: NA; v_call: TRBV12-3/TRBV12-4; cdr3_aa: CASRAVGTAETQYF; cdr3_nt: TGTGCCAGCAGGGCCGTTGGGACGGCGGAGACCCAGTACTTC
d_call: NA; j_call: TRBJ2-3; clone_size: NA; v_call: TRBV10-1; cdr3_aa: CASSESRRGYDTQYF; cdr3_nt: TGCGCCAGCAGTGAGTCCCGGCGGGGTTACGATACGCAGTATTTT
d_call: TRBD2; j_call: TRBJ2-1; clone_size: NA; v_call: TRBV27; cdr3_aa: CASSFGGGVREQFF; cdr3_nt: TGTGCCAGCAGTTTTGGCGGGGGGGTCCGGGAGCAGTTCTTC
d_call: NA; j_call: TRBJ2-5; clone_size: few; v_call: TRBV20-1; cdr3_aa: CSARDAPGGQGETQYF; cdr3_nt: TGCAGTGCTAGAGATGCCCCGGGGGGCCAAGGGGAGACCCAGTACTTC
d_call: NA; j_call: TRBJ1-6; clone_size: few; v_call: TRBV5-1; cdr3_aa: CASSLDGAGNSPLHF; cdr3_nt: TGCGCCAGCAGCTTGGACGGAGCAGGGAATTCACCCCTCCACTTT